What follows are 11 T cell receptor beta chains derived from one specimen sequenced in a study of blood T cell repertoires in COVID-19 (dated by TCRdb to 2018 to 2020). Library prep was done by the immunoSEQ multiplex PCR assay. The immuneACCESS repertoire file appears here via TCRdb, limited to in-frame rearrangements. These files lack a portion of the clones; in checked studies, under half of the deficit traces to unresolved V genes, and the cause of the others is not known. Counted in this sample were more than 65,000 clones; roughly 87% of them appeared once. The top ten constitute roughly 7% of the sample. The sequenced sample consisted of peripheral blood. Every receptor here comes from a woman in her forties or fifties with acute or convalescent COVID-19.

The chain's CDR3 is CASSVLGANVLTF. The CDR3 DNA follows: TGTGCCAGCAGCGTCTTAGGGGCCAACGTCCTGACTTTC. V gene TRBV21-1 combines with J gene TRBJ2-6; TRBD2, as called in the table, went unchecked against the DNA. TRBV21-1 constitutes a pseudogene. This CDR3 region has 13 residues.

The chain uses TRBV3-1 (or the pseudogene TRBV3-2) and TRBJ1-6; D not certain. V lost 3 bases to trimming and J lost 0 bases, with 6 bases between them. The CDR3 has 15 residues. Germline values: CDR1 LGHDT, CDR2 YNNKEL (reference sequence). CDR3 sequence (DNA): TGTGCCAGCAGCCATCTCGGCTCCTATAATTCACCCCTCCACTTT. This codes for CASSHLGSYNSPLHF.

On this clone: A read error may produce the germline difference seen at one junction end. The genes are TRBV7-9 and TRBJ2-7; TRBD1 is a possible D gene (5 bases). From germline, CDR1 is SEHNR and CDR2 FQNEAQ (reference sequence). The CDR3 is 11 amino acids. CDR3 protein: CASSARQMSAF. CDR3 nucleotides: TGTGCCAGCAGCGCAAGACAGATGTCGGCCTTC.

The chain uses TRBV7-2 and TRBJ1-1; TRBD1 matches at 7 bases. The trim removed 5 bases at V and 4 bases at J, leaving 7 bases unmatched. Per the germline V gene, CDR1 is SGHTA and CDR2 is FQGNSA. This CDR3 has 14 residues. The CDR3 here is CASSTRQGGTEAFF. In DNA form, the CDR3 reads TGTGCCAGCAGCACACGACAGGGTGGCACTGAAGCTTTCTTT.

V and J are TRBV7-9 and TRBJ2-5; no firm D call. V lost 2 bases, J lost 2 bases, and 12 bases lay in between. From germline, CDR1 is SEHNR and CDR2 FQNEAQ (reference sequence). This CDR3 region has 15 residues. CDR3 amino acids: CASSLFTGLQETQYF. The CDR3 DNA reads as TGTGCCAGCAGCTTATTCACCGGTTTACAAGAGACCCAGTACTTC.

This clone was observed once. This chain links TRBV19 with TRBJ1-2; possible D gene TRBD1, 5 bases. Looked up from germline, CDR1 is LNHDA and CDR2 is SQIVND (reference sequence). The CDR3 extends over 12 amino acids. V gave up 10 bases and J gave up 4 bases, with 13 bases separating them. Here the CDR3 DNA reads TGTGCCACTGAGCAGGGCGGCTATGGCTACACCTTC. Its protein product is CATEQGGYGYTF. The variable domain in full, with the rest retrieved from reference TRBV19 and TRBJ1-2, is DGGITQSPKYLFRKEGQNVTLSCEQNLNHDAMYWYRQDPGQGLRLIYYSQIVNDFQKGDIAEGYSVSREKKESFPLTVTSAQKNPTAFYLCATEQGGYGYTFGSGTRLTVV.

CDR3 region: CASSQYRQGSSPLHF. The CDR3 coding sequence is TGCGCCAGCAGCCAATACAGACAGGGCAGCTCACCCCTCCACTTT. V is TRBV4-3 and J is TRBJ1-6; 7 nucleotides agree with TRBD1. After removal of 2 bases from V and 10 bases from J, the junction contained 8 bases not matched to a gene. Germline V gives CDR1 LGHNA, CDR2 YSLEER. The CDR3 loop spans 15 amino acids.

DNA for the CDR3: TGTGCCAGCAGCCGGAACTATGGGGGACAGGCCTACGAGCAGTACTTC. It is translated as CASSRNYGGQAYEQYF. The V gene is TRBV5-5, the J gene TRBJ2-7; 8 nucleotides agree with TRBD1. The CDR3 length is 16 residues. The germline CDR1 and CDR2 sequences are SGHKS and YYEKEE (reference sequence). Trimming took 4 bases from V and 2 from J; bases not matched to a gene: 11.

This chain uses TRBV21-1 with TRBJ1-5; the table gives TRBD1 as D, unverified against the DNA. TRBV21-1 is reported as a pseudogene. The CDR3 covers 14 residues. DNA for the CDR3: TGTGCCAGCGGTCAGGGGGCTAGCAATCAGCCCCAGCATTTT. It is translated as CASGQGASNQPQHF.

This clone was counted between two and nine times. This rearrangement joins TRBV29-1 to TRBJ1-2; D unresolved. The CDR3 contains 11 residues. V lost 6 bases, J lost 8 bases, and 13 bases lay in between. Germline CDR1 and CDR2: SQVTM and ANQGSEA. The CDR3 DNA sequence: TGCAGCGTGGAGGATATCTGGGGCTACACCTTC. Encoded protein: CSVEDIWGYTF.

This chain uses TRBV5-1 with TRBJ2-3; the match to TRBD2 covers 10 bases. The V and J ends lost 2 bases and 0 bases, in that order; junction bases with no gene match: 9. This CDR3 has 18 amino acids. Germline CDR1 SGHRS, CDR2 YFSETQ. Written as DNA, the CDR3 is TGCGCCAGCAGCTTTGGAAGCGGGAGGGCCCCTAGCACAGATACGCAGTATTTT. It encodes CASSFGSGRAPSTDTQYF.